The entry below gives a single T cell receptor (beta chain) sequence along with its context. The target antigen is unknown. With 1 base removed from V and 3 bases from J, the gap between germline ends came to 13 bases. The CDR3 runs to 15 residues. Looked up from germline, CDR1 is SGHDN and CDR2 is FVKESK. With a J-beta primer mix and a sample-barcoded 5' primer, a second PCR ran roughly 6 to 12 cycles. MiXCR was run by TCRdb on the 5' RACE reads, yielding one entry per CDR3 protein. The sample carries approximately 780,000 distinct CDR3 sequences, more than 25% recorded once. The sample originates from a study of blood T cells in healthy people across ages. General observations from the study: Estimated diversity across one million T cells was deemed an underestimate.

These same records also appear under a second study, on T cells of mothers and their children. That source reports: Each donor was one of three healthy Caucasian mothers or one of their six children. Each mother yielded more than 9.5 million TCR beta CDR3 reads. Each child yielded 2.5 million to 3 million reads.

The rearrangement links TRBV14 to TRBJ2-7; weak D call: TRBD2 (6 bases). Sequences were obtained from blood. This TCR came from a boy aged 10-17 years in good health. CDR3 sequence reads: CASSQGGGAGYEQYF. The CDR3 nucleotides read TGTGCCAGCAGCCAAGGTGGAGGGGCCGGCTACGAGCAGTACTTC.